The 28 T cell receptor beta chains below all came from one sample that was sequenced in a study of T cell therapy after organ transplantation. Their recognized antigens are unknown. Assay used: immunoSEQ multiplex PCR; TCRdb lists only in-frame clones, some missing. Of around 15,000 clones in the sample, 65% to 90% are singletons; the top ten hold 25% to 40%. Time point in this sample: 20-29 weeks after completion of therapy. The material sequenced was CD8+ T cells from blood, taken after autologous CMV-specific T cell therapy. The receptors derive from a human patient who had received a solid organ transplant and had CMV disease. Some T cells may be the graft donor's.

V usage is TRBV2 and J usage is TRBJ1-5; 10 positions agree with TRBD1. The V gene end was trimmed by 3 bases and the J gene end by 3 bases; junction bases not matched to a gene: 5. The germline gives CDR1 SNHLY, CDR2 FYNNEI. The CDR3 is 16 amino acids. The CDR3 coding sequence is TGTGCCAGCAGTGAGGTTGGGACAGGGGACAATCAGCCCCAGCATTTT. Translated, it gives CASSEVGTGDNQPQHF. Supplemented by reference TRBV2 and TRBJ1-5, the full variable domain reads EPEVTQTPSHQVTQMGQEVILRCVPISNHLYFYWYRQILGQKVEFLVSFYNNEISEKSEIFDDQFSVERPDGSNFTLKIRSTKLEDSAMYFCASSEVGTGDNQPQHFGDGTRLSIL.

This chain links TRBV27 with TRBJ1-5, with 7 bases lining up with TRBD1. Per germline, CDR1 MNHEY and CDR2 SMNVEV (reference sequence). V was clipped by 4 bases and J by 7 bases; unmatched bases: 7. The length of the CDR3 is 14 residues. The CDR3 DNA reads as TGTGCCAGCAGTTCGACGGGACAGAGACAGCCCCAGCATTTT. Its protein product is CASSSTGQRQPQHF.

This sequence joins TRBV7-2 and TRBJ2-7, with 10 bases that match TRBD2. The CDR3 is made up of 15 amino acids. In germline, CDR1 is SGHTA, CDR2 FQGNSA. Trimming cost V 5 bases and J 1 base; bases outside gene matches: 5. The CDR3: CASSASGSASYEQYF. In DNA form, the CDR3 reads TGTGCCAGCAGCGCTAGCGGGAGCGCTTCCTACGAGCAGTACTTC.

The rearrangement joins TRBV4-3 to TRBJ1-3; a possible D gene is TRBD1 (6 bases). Trimming pared 3 bases from V and 0 bases from J, leaving 12 bases between. The CDR3 has 16 amino acids. Germline CDR1 and CDR2: LGHNA and YSLEER. CDR3 protein: CASSHQQGVSGNTIYF. CDR3 sequence (DNA): TGCGCCAGCAGCCACCAACAGGGCGTCTCTGGAAACACCATATATTTT.

This rearrangement joins TRBV6-1 to TRBJ2-5; 7 bases are a match to TRBD1. The V gene end was trimmed by 11 bases and the J gene end by 5 bases; junction bases not matched to a gene: 11. Germline V gene sequence: CDR1 MNHNS, CDR2 SASEGT. The CDR3 consists of 13 residues. CDR3 nucleotide sequence: TGTGCCTTAGGGGAGACAGGGTGGGAGACCCAGTACTTC. It encodes CALGETGWETQYF.

The chain is built from TRBV4-2 and TRBJ1-1; D is perhaps TRBD1 (5 bases). The CDR3 is 15 residues long. The V end was cut by 2 bases, the J end by 4 bases, with 14 bases between. Germline CDR1 and CDR2: LGHNA and YNFKEQ. The chain's CDR3 is CASSQPDRMGTEAFF. The DNA for the CDR3 is TGTGCCAGCAGCCAACCCGACAGAATGGGCACTGAAGCTTTCTTT.

V is TRBV9 and J is TRBJ2-7, with D perhaps matching TRBD2 (7 bases). Trimming left V 0 bases short and J 2 bases short, with 15 bases between. CDR3 length: 16 amino acids. Germline loops: CDR1 SGDLS, CDR2 YYNGEE. CDR3 sequence (DNA): TGTGCCAGCAGCGTAGGGGGGGGCCTTCCCACCTACGAGCAGTACTTC. It encodes CASSVGGGLPTYEQYF.

V usage is TRBV5-6 and J usage is TRBJ2-1, with 9 bases lining up with TRBD2. The junction had 7 bases not matched to a gene; V was cut back by 4 bases and J by 5 bases. This CDR3 contains 15 residues. Germline V gene lookup returns CDR1 SGHDT and CDR2 YYEEEE. Here the CDR3 DNA reads TGTGCCAGCAGCCGCGGGGGGGCCGGAGACAATGAGCAGTTCTTC. It specifies CASSRGGAGDNEQFF. The variable domain in full, with the rest retrieved from reference TRBV5-6 and TRBJ2-1, is DAGVTQSPTHLIKTRGQQVTLRCSPKSGHDTVSWYQQALGQGPQFIFQYYEEEERQRGNFPDRFSGHQFPNYSSELNVNALLLGDSALYLCASSRGGAGDNEQFFGPGTRLTVL.

The chain couples TRBV5-5 to TRBJ2-2, with TRBD2 matching over 8 bases. Germline CDR1 is SGHKS and CDR2 is YYEKEE (reference sequence). This CDR3 spans 13 amino acids. V lost 4 bases, J lost 7 bases, and 3 bases stayed unmatched. The CDR3 reads CASSRLAYGELFF. The DNA of the CDR3 is TGTGCCAGCAGCCGACTAGCGTACGGGGAGCTGTTTTTT. The full variable domain, completed using reference TRBV5-5 and TRBJ2-2, is DAGVTQSPTHLIKTRGQQVTLRCSPISGHKSVSWYQQVLGQGPQFIFQYYEKEERGRGNFPDRFSARQFPNYSSELNVNALLLGDSALYLCASSRLAYGELFFGEGSRLTVL.

This chain links TRBV19 with TRBJ1-2; D is perhaps TRBD1 (6 bases). Trimming removed 6 bases at V and 2 bases at J, with 19 bases between. This CDR3 has 16 residues. Per germline, CDR1 LNHDA and CDR2 SQIVND (reference sequence). The CDR3 DNA reads as TGTGCCAGTAGCCCGATGGCAGGGGCCCTCAACTATGGCTACACCTTC. As protein: CASSPMAGALNYGYTF.

The chain's CDR3 is CAGTRGTDIYYGYTF. In DNA, the CDR3 is TGTGCCGGCACTAGAGGCACGGACATCTACTATGGCTACACCTTC. The chain carries TRBV7-9 and TRBJ1-2; D is perhaps TRBD1 (5 bases). This CDR3 is built from 15 residues. CDR1 and CDR2 from the germline V gene are SEHNR and FQNEAQ (reference sequence). Trimming removed 11 bases from V and 3 bases from J, with 22 bases in between.

J is TRBJ2-5 and V is TRBV5-1; D may be TRBD1 or TRBD2 (5 bases each). CDR1 is SGHRS and CDR2 is YFSETQ in the germline V gene. Trimming left V 1 base short and J 5 bases short, with 12 bases between. This CDR3 is built from 14 residues. The CDR3: CASSLRAGAETQYF. The CDR3 nucleotides are TGCGCCAGCAGCTTGAGGGCCGGGGCCGAGACCCAGTACTTC.

The chain carries TRBV10-3 and TRBJ1-1; the D is unclear. V lost 8 bases and J 6 bases, leaving 16 bases between the germline ends. The germline V gene has CDR1 ENHRY and CDR2 SYGVKD. The CDR3 runs 13 residues. CDR3 protein: CAIVRAAGAEAFF. The CDR3 nucleotides read TGTGCCATCGTTCGTGCAGCCGGGGCTGAAGCTTTCTTT.

This chain uses TRBV7-9 with TRBJ1-1; a possible D gene is TRBD1 (6 bases). V lost 5 bases to trimming and J lost 4 bases, with 11 bases between them. This CDR3 is built from 13 residues. Germline CDR1 reads SEHNR; CDR2 reads FQNEAQ (reference sequence). The CDR3 sequence is CASSKQGSTEAFF. The CDR3 DNA sequence: TGTGCCAGCAGCAAACAGGGTTCCACTGAAGCTTTCTTT.

The rearrangement joins TRBV6-1 to TRBJ2-7; 8 bases map to TRBD1. Germline trimming cut 3 bases from V and 0 bases from J; bases unmatched to any gene: 4. Germline V gives CDR1 MNHNS, CDR2 SASEGT. This CDR3 has 15 residues. CDR3 in DNA: TGTGCCAGCAGTGAGAGGGGGACAGGCTCCTACGAGCAGTACTTC. Its translation is CASSERGTGSYEQYF.

This rearrangement joins TRBV28 to TRBJ2-1; D not certain. The CDR3 has 13 residues. V was trimmed by 2 bases and J by 10 bases, leaving 12 bases between them. In germline, CDR1 is MDHEN, CDR2 SYDVKM. The CDR3 DNA sequence: TGTGCCAGCAGTTTAACCCAAATCGGGGAGCAGTTCTTC. This translates into CASSLTQIGEQFF.

This clone occurred many times. The V call is TRBV19, the J call TRBJ2-2; D might be TRBD1 (6 bases). Trimming took 4 bases from V and 7 from J, leaving 22 bases between them. Germline V lookup: CDR1 LNHDA, CDR2 SQIVND (reference sequence). The CDR3 is 17 residues long. DNA for the CDR3: TGTGCCAGTAGTAGGAAACAGGGACCTCTCGTCGGCGGGGAGCTGTTTTTT. Residues: CASSRKQGPLVGGELFF. Full variable domain (remainder filled in from reference TRBV19 and TRBJ2-2): DGGITQSPKYLFRKEGQNVTLSCEQNLNHDAMYWYRQDPGQGLRLIYYSQIVNDFQKGDIAEGYSVSREKKESFPLTVTSAQKNPTAFYLCASSRKQGPLVGGELFFGEGSRLTVL.

The chain joins TRBV27 to TRBJ2-5; D is ambiguous. The J call is in doubt because the DNA end fits TRBJ2-7 better. Germline lookup yields CDR1 MNHEY and CDR2 SMNVEV (reference sequence). CDR3 length: 14 amino acids. CDR3 nucleotide sequence: TGTGCCAGCAGTTTCGGCAGGAGCTCCTACGAGCAGTACTTC. Translating gives CASSFGRSSYEQYF.

The chain combines TRBV6-4 with TRBJ2-2; 8 bases map to TRBD2. Germline trimming cut 4 bases from V and 6 bases from J; bases unmatched to any gene: 7. CDR3 length: 15 amino acids. Germline loops: CDR1 MRHNA, CDR2 SNTAGT. The CDR3 spells CASSAGTSSAGELFF. Written as DNA, the CDR3 is TGTGCCAGCAGTGCCGGGACTAGTAGCGCCGGGGAGCTGTTTTTT.

This clone was seen once. The J gene is TRBJ1-2, the V gene TRBV7-9; the match to TRBD1 covers 7 bases. CDR3 length: 14 amino acids. The junction had 7 bases not matched to a gene; V was cut back by 5 bases and J by 4 bases. The germline gives CDR1 SEHNR, CDR2 FQNEAQ (reference sequence). DNA of the CDR3: TGTGCCAGCAGCGGGGACAGCTTGATCTATGGCTACACCTTC. Protein: CASSGDSLIYGYTF.

This clone has only a few counts. The chain links TRBV19 to TRBJ2-1; 7 nucleotides align to TRBD2. The CDR3 length is 15 residues. The V gene end was trimmed by 3 bases and the J gene end by 4 bases; junction bases not matched to a gene: 6. Germline-derived CDR1 and CDR2 are LNHDA and SQIVND (reference sequence). The CDR3 DNA is TGTGCCAGTAGTATTGGGCTAGCGGATTACAATGAGCAGTTCTTC. Amino acids: CASSIGLADYNEQFF.

V is TRBV7-9 and J is TRBJ2-2; D unclear. V dropped 11 bases and J dropped 0 bases, with 10 bases sitting between them. CDR3 length: 13 residues. The germline CDR1 and CDR2 sequences are SEHNR and FQNEAQ (reference sequence). The CDR3 spells CAPRGPNTGELFF. The CDR3 bases are TGTGCCCCTCGTGGACCGAACACCGGGGAGCTGTTTTTT. Full variable domain (rest looked up from reference TRBV7-9 and TRBJ2-2): DTGVSQNPRHKITKRGQNVTFRCDPISEHNRLYWYRQTLGQGPEFLTYFQNEAQLEKSRLLSDRFSAERPKGSFSTLEIQRTEQGDSAMYLCAPRGPNTGELFFGEGSRLTVL.

This chain connects TRBV18 to TRBJ1-2, with D possibly being TRBD1 (6 bases). This CDR3 spans 17 amino acids. The germline V and J ends were trimmed by 3 bases and 8 bases, with 25 bases remaining between them. The germline gives CDR1 KGHSH, CDR2 LQKENI. The CDR3 bases are TGTGCCAGCTCACCGGTGGACCCGGATACAGGGTGGGGCGGCTACACCTTC. It codes for CASSPVDPDTGWGGYTF.

V gene TRBV15 combines with J gene TRBJ2-7, with 11 bases lining up with TRBD1. The CDR3 consists of 17 residues. Germline V gives CDR1 LNHNV, CDR2 YYDKDF (reference sequence). V lost 0 bases, J lost 2 bases, and 6 bases stayed unmatched. The CDR3 sequence: CATSRDPGTGGAYEQYF. CDR3 sequence (DNA): TGTGCCACCAGCAGAGACCCTGGGACAGGGGGGGCCTACGAGCAGTACTTC.

The V and J genes are TRBV5-4 and TRBJ1-1; unclear D gene. Trimming removed 0 bases from V and 2 bases from J, with 8 bases in between. The CDR3 covers 14 residues. Germline loops: CDR1 SGHNT, CDR2 YYREEE (reference sequence). The chain's CDR3 is CASSLAVLNTEAFF. In DNA, the CDR3 is TGTGCCAGCAGCTTGGCTGTCCTCAACACTGAAGCTTTCTTT.

This chain uses TRBV2 with TRBJ2-3; the D gene is possibly TRBD2 (5 bases). Trimming removed 6 bases at V and 6 bases at J, with 16 bases between. The CDR3 runs to 14 residues. Germline values: CDR1 SNHLY, CDR2 FYNNEI. The CDR3: CASRPLLVSDTQYF. CDR3 sequence (DNA): TGTGCCAGCAGGCCATTACTAGTATCGGATACGCAGTATTTT. Using reference TRBV2 and TRBJ2-3 for the parts outside the CDR3, the full variable domain is EPEVTQTPSHQVTQMGQEVILRCVPISNHLYFYWYRQILGQKVEFLVSFYNNEISEKSEIFDDQFSVERPDGSNFTLKIRSTKLEDSAMYFCASRPLLVSDTQYFGPGTRLTVL.

This clone was observed once. This chain connects TRBV29-1 to TRBJ2-1; D might be TRBD1 or TRBD2, each matching 5 bases. The CDR3 sequence is 15 residues long. Germline V gene lookup returns CDR1 SQVTM and CDR2 ANQGSEA. V lost 8 bases, J lost 9 bases, and 26 bases lay in between. The CDR3 loop reads CSLADGDPFFGEQFF. CDR3 sequence (DNA): TGCAGCCTCGCGGACGGGGACCCCTTTTTCGGTGAGCAGTTCTTC.

The chain recombines TRBV7-8 with TRBJ2-1, with D possibly TRBD1 on 6 matching bases. The germline V gene has CDR1 SGHVS and CDR2 FQNEAQ. The CDR3 consists of 16 residues. The V end was cut by 3 bases, the J end by 3 bases, with 15 bases between. This CDR3 is CASSFPGGGSYNEQFF. The CDR3 DNA follows: TGTGCCAGCAGCTTTCCTGGGGGCGGAAGCTACAATGAGCAGTTCTTC.